This TCR beta chain derives from a study of shared clonotypes between healthy human individuals. Positive CCR7 selection of CD45RO-negative cells yielded the naive CD8 cells, and terminally differentiated effector memory CD45RA+ cells were excluded. The CDR3 extends over 19 amino acids. From germline, CDR1 is SGHAT and CDR2 FQNNGV. Trimming cost V 5 bases and J 1 base; bases outside gene matches: 9. Clones were read by immunoSEQ multiplex PCR, and TCRdb kept only the in-frame ones, dropping some. The sample shows around 1.9 million clones, roughly 95% of them seen only once. The material sequenced was naive CD8+ T cells from PBMCs. J is TRBJ2-1 and V is TRBV11-2; TRBD2 agrees at 15 bases. The sequence came from a man between 18 and 35 years old in good health. Some clones in this sample may be carry-over from other donors' samples. CDR3 in DNA: TGTGCCAGCAGCGTTGAACCGGGACTAGCGGGAGGTTCCTACAATGAGCAGTTCTTC. Its translation: CASSVEPGLAGGSYNEQFF.